This TCR beta chain appears in the sequencing data of a study of tumor-infiltrating lymphocytes in primary liver carcinoma. About the study: Sample yields, roughly 3.5 to 7.13 million productive TCRbeta reads, were similar across the tissue types. Broader study findings: Samples, which were bulk and unsorted, did not allow CD4+ and CD8+ repertoires to be compared. Whereas tumor region pairs overlapped more, tumor-adjacent and tumor-blood pairs overlapped less.

RNA was extracted from whole blood without cell sorting, alongside germline DNA. This CDR3 region has 14 residues. CDR1 and CDR2 (germline): GTSNPN, SVGIG (reference sequence). A word on this clonotype: Its specificity is not known. An end of the junction does not agree with germline; a read error may underlie this.

Starting material of roughly 550 ng total RNA yielded TCR beta cDNA via a constant-region primer. ARM-PCR, slightly modified, supplied the TCR beta libraries through three nested multiplex PCR rounds. Researchers ran the first two PCR rounds for about 11 cycles each with TRBV1-TRBV30 forward primers and a C-beta reverse primer. TCRdb called the multiplex PCR reads again in MiXCR, with one record for every CDR3 protein. The sample holds some 190,000 distinct CDR3 sequences; 60% are singletons and the top ten take less than 75%. This sequence originates from a man aged 35-49 years with primary liver carcinoma and hepatitis B virus infection. The sample comprised peripheral blood. The rearrangement uses TRBV30 and TRBJ1-5; D is uncertain. Here the CDR3 reads CACSVRLINQPQHF. The CDR3 nucleotides are TGTGCCTGTAGTGTACGCCTTATCAATCAGCCCCAGCATTTT.